This T cell receptor (beta chain) stems from a study of technical replicates of blood from a handful of donors. Losses at the gene ends were 2 bases for V and 2 bases for J; bases not matched to a gene: 5. The CDR3 has 15 amino acids. In germline, CDR1 is LGHNA, CDR2 YSLEER. The protocol was immunoSEQ multiplex PCR, while the TCRdb copy is restricted to in-frame clones and leaves out a portion. The sample includes 55,000 to 80,000 clones, roughly 86% of them seen just once. The chain links TRBV4-3 to TRBJ1-2; 7 bases align to TRBD1. The TCR originated in a human donor in good health. Some clones in this sample may be carry-over from other donors' samples. The specimen sequenced was PBMCs. The CDR3 DNA reads as TGCGCCAGCAGCCAAAGGAGACAGGGAAACTATGGCTACACCTTC. It codes for CASSQRRQGNYGYTF.